The 18 T cell receptor beta chains presented below share a single source sample, sequenced in a study of blood T cell repertoires in COVID-19. Clones were sequenced by immunoSEQ multiplex PCR, and TCRdb holds only the in-frame ones, with some missing. This table has more than 45,000 clones, 86% appearing once. Input material: peripheral blood. The receptors shown here come from a man older than 75 with acute or convalescent COVID-19.

This rearrangement joins TRBV18 to TRBJ2-1, with 14 nucleotides matching TRBD2. Germline V lookup: CDR1 KGHSH, CDR2 LQKENI. The CDR3 consists of 17 residues. The V gene end was trimmed by 6 bases and the J gene end by 9 bases; junction bases not matched to a gene: 13. In DNA, the CDR3 is TGTGCCAGCTCTCAGCTTACGACTAGCGGGGGGGCCTTTGAGCAGTTCTTC. Encoded protein: CASSQLTTSGGAFEQFF.

The CDR3 region has the DNA TGTGCCAGCAGTGTCTGGAGGGGACAGGGGGTCACCGGGGAGCTGTTTTTT. Encoded protein: CASSVWRGQGVTGELFF. This chain uses TRBV2 with TRBJ2-2; 11 bases align to TRBD1. This CDR3 contains 17 residues. Looked up from germline, CDR1 is SNHLY and CDR2 is FYNNEI. The junction had 8 bases not matched to a gene; V was cut back by 4 bases and J by 4 bases.

This clone was detected only once. The rearrangement joins TRBV10-3 to TRBJ1-2; TRBD1 might be the D (6 bases). The germline gives CDR1 ENHRY, CDR2 SYGVKD. The CDR3 is 16 residues long. V lost 3 bases, J lost 4 bases, and 18 bases lay in between. The CDR3 nucleotides read TGTGCCATCAGTGAAGGGGGAGCAGGATCCTTCTATGGCTACACCTTC. Encoded protein: CAISEGGAGSFYGYTF.

The rearrangement links TRBV10-1 to TRBJ2-7; D perhaps matches TRBD2 (5 bases). From germline, CDR1 is WNHNN and CDR2 SYGVQD (reference sequence). Between the trimmed V and J ends, which lost 6 bases and 0 bases, there was a span of 12 bases. The length of the CDR3 is 14 residues. The CDR3 region has the DNA TGCGCCAGCAGCCCAATGGGAGTCTCCTACGAGCAGTACTTC. Its translation is CASSPMGVSYEQYF.

This chain joins TRBV7-9 and TRBJ2-7; 7 nucleotides agree with TRBD1. Germline V gene data show CDR1 as SEHNR and CDR2 as FQNEAQ (reference sequence). With V trimmed by 5 bases and J by 5 bases, 9 bases remained unmatched. This CDR3 is built from 14 residues. Here the CDR3 DNA reads TGTGCCAGCAGCCTCGACAGGGCCTTCAACGAGCAGTACTTC. This translates into CASSLDRAFNEQYF.

The chain links TRBV19 to TRBJ2-3; 9 nucleotides match TRBD1. V shed 5 bases and J 6 bases; nucleotides not matched to a gene: 6. There are 14 residues in the CDR3. Germline lookup yields CDR1 LNHDA and CDR2 SQIVND (reference sequence). CDR3 in DNA: TGTGCCAGTAGTCTCCGGACAGGGGACGATACGCAGTATTTT. Translated, it gives CASSLRTGDDTQYF. Using reference TRBV19 and TRBJ2-3 for the parts outside the CDR3, the full variable domain is DGGITQSPKYLFRKEGQNVTLSCEQNLNHDAMYWYRQDPGQGLRLIYYSQIVNDFQKGDIAEGYSVSREKKESFPLTVTSAQKNPTAFYLCASSLRTGDDTQYFGPGTRLTVL.

This clone was observed a single time. The chain joins TRBV12-3 or TRBV12-4 to TRBJ2-2; D is unclear. V was pared by 2 bases and J by 7 bases, with 8 bases between. This CDR3 has 13 residues. CDR3 residues: CASSLKLRGELFF. CDR3 DNA: TGTGCCAGCAGTTTAAAGCTTCGCGGGGAGCTGTTTTTT.

The chain employs TRBV5-6 and TRBJ1-4; 9 bases are a match to TRBD1. CDR1 and CDR2 from the germline V gene are SGHDT and YYEEEE. The CDR3 is 15 amino acids. Losses at the gene ends were 3 bases for V and 8 bases for J; bases not matched to a gene: 8. The DNA of the CDR3 is TGTGCCAGCAGCTCTTATACAGGGGGCGCGGAAAAACTGTTTTTT. Protein product: CASSSYTGGAEKLFF.

The rearrangement joins TRBV7-2 to TRBJ2-1, with 8 bases matching TRBD2. Germline CDR1 SGHTA, CDR2 FQGNSA. Losses at the gene ends were 8 bases for V and 2 bases for J; bases not matched to a gene: 5. This CDR3 is 14 amino acids long. In DNA, the CDR3 is TGTGCCAGCCGAACGGGGGGGCCCTACAATGAGCAGTTCTTC. It encodes CASRTGGPYNEQFF.

The gene calls are TRBV9 and TRBJ2-5, with D perhaps matching TRBD1 (7 bases). CDR3 size: 15 residues. Deletions cut 0 bases from V and 5 bases from J, with 14 bases between. Per the germline V gene, CDR1 is SGDLS and CDR2 is YYNGEE. The DNA of the CDR3 is TGTGCCAGCAGCGTAGGAGGAGGGGGCGGTGAGACCCAGTACTTC. Protein product: CASSVGGGGGETQYF.

V gene TRBV19 combines with J gene TRBJ2-2; D uncertain. V lost 6 bases and J lost 6, with 17 bases in between. The CDR3 has 15 amino acids. Per the germline V gene, CDR1 is LNHDA and CDR2 is SQIVND (reference sequence). The DNA for the CDR3 is TGTGCCAGTAGGCGGATTTTAGTGTCCGCCGGGGAGCTGTTTTTT. Encoded protein: CASRRILVSAGELFF.

The chain couples TRBV4-1 to TRBJ2-1, with 12 positions matching TRBD1. In germline, CDR1 is MGHRA, CDR2 YSYEKL. V was clipped by 2 bases and J by 8 bases; unmatched bases: 7. The CDR3 sequence is 16 residues long. CDR3 coding DNA: TGCGCCAGCAGCCAACCCGGGACAGGGGGCGTGGATGAGCAGTTCTTC. Its protein product is CASSQPGTGGVDEQFF.

This chain connects TRBV2 to TRBJ2-5; 7 bases are a match to TRBD1. V lost 6 bases to trimming and J lost 8 bases; unmatched junction nucleotides: 24. The length of the CDR3 is 18 residues. Germline V gene data show CDR1 as SNHLY and CDR2 as FYNNEI. CDR3 DNA sequence: TGTGCCAGCAGGATCACGCTATTCCCCGACAGGGATCGTATAACCCAGTACTTC. Amino acid sequence: CASRITLFPDRDRITQYF.

The chain employs TRBV6-5 and TRBJ2-7; 9 nucleotides match TRBD2. Germline assignment: CDR1 MNHEY and CDR2 SVGAGI. This CDR3 comprises 15 residues. V was clipped by 6 bases and J by 5 bases; unmatched bases: 11. CDR3 sequence reads: CASRPLPGLANEQYF. The CDR3 region has the DNA TGTGCCAGCAGGCCTCTCCCGGGACTAGCAAACGAGCAGTACTTC.

This clone was seen only a few times. This sequence joins TRBV29-1 and TRBJ2-1; maybe TRBD1 (6 bases). The CDR3 is 13 amino acids. Germline V gives CDR1 SQVTM, CDR2 ANQGSEA. V was shortened by 3 bases and J by 7 bases, with 13 bases between the two germline ends. The CDR3 loop reads CSVDRGTRNEQFF. For the CDR3, the DNA is TGCAGCGTTGACAGGGGCACGAGGAATGAGCAGTTCTTC.

Comment on this clone: The junction departs from the called germline gene at one end, perhaps through a read error. The chain is built from TRBV7-7 and TRBJ2-5, with 7 bases that match TRBD2. Per germline, CDR1 SSHAT and CDR2 FNYEAQ (reference sequence). The CDR3 has 13 residues. Here the CDR3 DNA reads TGTGCTAGCAGCCCACTCGGGGGGGAGACCCAGTACTTC. As protein: CASSPLGGETQYF. The full variable domain, in which reference TRBV7-7 and TRBJ2-5 provide the parts outside the CDR3, is GAGVSQSPRYKVTKRGQDVTLRCDPISSHATLYWYQQALGQGPEFLTYFNYEAQPDKSGLPSDRFSAERPEGSISTLTIQRTEQRDSAMYRCASSPLGGETQYFGPGTRLLVL.

The chain has TRBV6-5 and TRBJ2-6; no clear D. V was trimmed by 2 bases and J by 2 bases, leaving 7 bases between them. This CDR3 contains 15 residues. Germline CDR1 MNHEY, CDR2 SVGAGI. The CDR3 DNA follows: TGTGCCAGCAGTTACGCGTCCGCTGGGGCCAACGTCCTGACTTTC. Residues: CASSYASAGANVLTF.

The rearrangement joins TRBV6-1 to TRBJ2-2, with TRBD1 matching over 8 bases. The junction had 7 bases not matched to a gene; V was cut back by 0 bases and J by 1 base. Germline values: CDR1 MNHNS, CDR2 SASEGT. The length of the CDR3 is 18 residues. DNA of the CDR3: TGTGCCAGCAGTGAAGCGTTAATAGGACAGGGGAACACCGGGGAGCTGTTTTTT. This translates into CASSEALIGQGNTGELFF.